This T cell receptor (beta chain) was profiled in a study of cytomegalovirus exposure and HLA in healthy donors. This clone was counted once. Trimming cost V 4 bases and J 0 bases; bases outside gene matches: 3. The CDR3 spans 14 residues. CDR1 is SEHNR and CDR2 is FQNEAQ in the germline V gene (reference sequence). Primers included in the PCR were 60 Vbeta and 13 Jbeta primers. TCRdb keeps only in-frame clones here, not all; method: immunoSEQ multiplex PCR. The sample includes roughly 180,000 clones, 75% to 90% of them seen just once. This clonotype originated in a woman in her forties or fifties in good health and CMV-seropositive. Sequencing was done on a sample of PBMCs. V usage is TRBV7-9 and J usage is TRBJ2-7; 7 bases map to TRBD1. The CDR3 spells CASSSDRDSYEQYF. In nucleotides, the CDR3 is TGTGCCAGCAGCTCAGACAGGGACTCCTACGAGCAGTACTTC.